The 4 T cell receptor beta chains given below trace back to one sample, sequenced in a study of T cell responses to AZD1222 COVID-19 vaccine. Measured with immunoSEQ multiplex PCR; TCRdb has only the in-frame clones, and not every one. The data show under 75,000 clones, 85% seen once. The sequencing here drew on peripheral blood, taken on day 0 of AZD1222 vaccination. Source of these receptors: an adult in good health.

This clone has just one count. V gene TRBV14 combines with J gene TRBJ2-1; TRBD1 aligns across 10 bases. Germline assignment: CDR1 SGHDN and CDR2 FVKESK. After removal of 4 bases from V and 7 bases from J, the junction contained 7 bases not matched to a gene. The CDR3 runs to 15 residues. CDR3 nucleotide sequence: TGTGCCAGCAGCCTAGGGACAGGGGAGTGGAATGAGCAGTTCTTC. Translation: CASSLGTGEWNEQFF. Based on the CDR3 plus reference TRBV14 and TRBJ2-1, the full variable domain is EAGVTQFPSHSVIEKGQTVTLRCDPISGHDNLYWYRRVMGKEIKFLLHFVKESKQDESGMPNNRFLAERTGGTYSTLKVQPAELEDSGVYFCASSLGTGEWNEQFFGPGTRLTVL.

This clone has more than one count but fewer than ten. The chain recombines TRBV10-3 with TRBJ1-3; possible D gene TRBD1, 5 bases. The V end was cut by 7 bases, the J end by 3 bases, with 7 bases between. CDR1 is ENHRY, CDR2 SYGVKD, per germline. This CDR3 is built from 12 residues. CDR3 sequence reads: CAITRDGNTIYF. In nucleotides, the CDR3 is TGTGCCATCACCAGGGATGGAAACACCATATATTTT.

The CDR3 DNA follows: TGTGCCAGTAGTATAATTACCTCGGGAGCGAACACTGAAGCTTTCTTT. It is translated as CASSIITSGANTEAFF. The chain carries TRBV19 and TRBJ1-1; D is undetermined. V shed 2 bases and J shed 1 base, with 14 bases lying between them. This CDR3 spans 16 amino acids. Germline V gene sequence: CDR1 LNHDA, CDR2 SQIVND (reference sequence).

The chain joins TRBV21-1 to TRBJ2-7; no DNA check was done on the table's D call, TRBD1. TRBV21-1 is annotated as a pseudogene. The CDR3 runs 13 residues. CDR3 sequence (DNA): TGTGCCAGCAGCAAAGCGAGACAGTGCGAGCAGTACTTC. This encodes CASSKARQCEQYF.